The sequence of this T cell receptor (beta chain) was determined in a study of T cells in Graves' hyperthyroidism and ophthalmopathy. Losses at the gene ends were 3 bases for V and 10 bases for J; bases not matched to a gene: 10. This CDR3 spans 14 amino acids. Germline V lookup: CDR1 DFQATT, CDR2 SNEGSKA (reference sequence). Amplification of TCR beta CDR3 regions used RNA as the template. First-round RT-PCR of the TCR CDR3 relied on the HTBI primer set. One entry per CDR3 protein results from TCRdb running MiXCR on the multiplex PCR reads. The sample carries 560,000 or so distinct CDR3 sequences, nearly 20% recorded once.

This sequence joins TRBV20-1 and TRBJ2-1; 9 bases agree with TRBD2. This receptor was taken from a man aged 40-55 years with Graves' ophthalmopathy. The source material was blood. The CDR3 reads CSARGGRGRYEQFF. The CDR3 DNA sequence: TGCAGTGCTAGGGGCGGGAGGGGTCGTTACGAGCAGTTCTTC.